The rows below give T cell receptor beta chains drawn from one sample of a study of vaccination effects on CD4 cells after COVID-19. The antigens these receptors bind are not known. The data were produced by immunoSEQ multiplex PCR, yet TCRdb's version contains in-frame clones alone and is incomplete. The repertoire holds 50,000 to 65,000 clones, roughly 76% seen once, with about 2.5% in the top ten. This specimen was CD4+ T cells from PBMCs cultured with HCoV-229E spike peptides, taken before COVID-19 vaccination. The receptors originated from a human donor who received a COVID-19 vaccine. CDR3s include the opening cysteine and the closing phenylalanine or tryptophan. D genes are given only for firm matches. Clone size is given for some rows only: seen once, a few or many times, or a class if the clone is expanded.

J gene,D gene,CDR3 length,clone size,V gene,CDR3 DNA,CDR3 protein
TRBJ2-6,-,15,-,TRBV6-2/TRBV6-3,TGTGCCAGCAGTTACCTCAGGTCTAGGGCCAACGTCCTGACTTTC,CASSYLRSRANVLTF
TRBJ2-5,-,16,-,TRBV2,TGTGCCAGCAGTGCCCTAGGAGAGCCCAACCAAGAGACCCAGTACTTC,CASSALGEPNQETQYF
TRBJ1-4,-,12,few,TRBV6-1,TGTGCCAGCAGTGAAGTAGGCGAAAAACTGTTTTTT,CASSEVGEKLFF
TRBJ1-4,-,15,-,TRBV25-1,TGTGCCAGCAGTGAATCGGTCCTTGTCGGGGAAAAACTGTTTTTT,CASSESVLVGEKLFF
TRBJ1-5,-,16,-,TRBV6-1,TGTGCCAGCAGTGAGGTCCACAGCTTTAGCAATCAGCCCCAGCATTTT,CASSEVHSFSNQPQHF
TRBJ2-3,TRBD2,16,-,TRBV6-1,TGTGCCAGCAGTGTAAAAGGGACTAGCGGGGCAGATACGCAGTATTTT,CASSVKGTSGADTQYF
TRBJ2-5,TRBD2,16,-,TRBV11-2,TGTGCCAGCAGCTTAGAGTCGCGGGGGGCCAGGGAGACCCAGTACTTC,CASSLESRGARETQYF
TRBJ2-3,-,15,once,TRBV7-3,TGTGCCAGCAGCCCAAGCGGAGTTCGCACAGATACGCAGTATTTT,CASSPSGVRTDTQYF
TRBJ1-1,TRBD1,17,-,TRBV4-3,TGCGCCAGCAGCCAAGTTGGGGGCGGGACAGCAAACACTGAAGCTTTCTTT,CASSQVGGGTANTEAFF
TRBJ1-1,-,14,-,TRBV7-9,TGTGCCAGCAGCCCCGGTCCCTTGAACACTGAAGCTTTCTTT,CASSPGPLNTEAFF
TRBJ2-5,-,13,-,TRBV7-9,TGTGCCAGCAGCATCCATGTAACGGAGACCCAGTACTTC,CASSIHVTETQYF
TRBJ2-3,TRBD2,19,-,TRBV6-6,TGTGCCAGCAGTCGCTCGGGGCTAGCGGGGGCCTTAAGCACAGATACGCAGTATTTT,CASSRSGLAGALSTDTQYF
TRBJ2-5,TRBD1,14,-,TRBV5-4,TGTGCCAGCAGCCCTACAGGGGTTAAAGAGACCCAGTACTTC,CASSPTGVKETQYF
TRBJ1-1,-,15,-,TRBV5-1,TGCGCCAGCAGCCCCAACCAGGGGCTGAACACTGAAGCTTTCTTT,CASSPNQGLNTEAFF
TRBJ1-2,TRBD1,13,-,TRBV6-5,TGTGCCAGCAGTAGAGACAGGGGCTATGGCTACACCTTC,CASSRDRGYGYTF
TRBJ2-4,TRBD2,17,-,TRBV5-1,TGCGCCAGCAGCTTGGTCGCTAGCGGGGGGGGCAAAAACATTCAGTACTTC,CASSLVASGGGKNIQYF
TRBJ1-2,-,12,-,TRBV28,TGTGCCAGCAGTTGGGGAGGGTATGGCTACACCTTC,CASSWGGYGYTF
TRBJ1-5,-,14,-,TRBV5-1,TGCGCCAGCAGCACTGGGGACGGCAATCAGCCCCAGCATTTT,CASSTGDGNQPQHF
TRBJ2-2,TRBD2,15,-,TRBV6-5,TGTGCCAGCAGCTTAGCGGGGGGGCTGTCCGGGGAGCTGTTTTTT,CASSLAGGLSGELFF
TRBJ2-6,TRBD1,16,-,TRBV30,TGTGCCTGGAGGTTCCAGGGGGCTGCTGGGGCCAACGTCCTGACTTTC,CAWRFQGAAGANVLTF
TRBJ1-2,-,14,-,TRBV6-5,TGTGCCAGCAGTTACCGGACAACGTATAGGAGCTACACCTTC,CASSYRTTYRSYTF
TRBJ2-5,-,14,-,TRBV19,TGTGCCAGTACCCGGGCCTGGGGGCAAGAGACCCAGTACTTC,CASTRAWGQETQYF
TRBJ1-6,TRBD1,15,-,TRBV28,TGTGCCAGCAGTCCCCCGGACAGGGTTAATTCACCCCTCCACTTT,CASSPPDRVNSPLHF
TRBJ1-3,-,14,-,TRBV5-4,TGTGCCAGCAGCTTGGCTGGTTCTGGAAACACCATATATTTT,CASSLAGSGNTIYF
TRBJ1-5,-,15,-,TRBV6-5,TGTGCCAGCATAATCCCCCACAGGACAAGTCAGCCCCAGCATTTT,CASIIPHRTSQPQHF
TRBJ2-1,TRBD2,15,few,TRBV7-3,TGTGCCAGCAGCCCGACTAGCGGGGGAGGGAATGAGCAGTTCTTC,CASSPTSGGGNEQFF
TRBJ2-1,-,13,-,TRBV7-3,TGTGCCAGCAGCCCAACGGGCTACAATGAGCAGTTCTTC,CASSPTGYNEQFF
TRBJ1-6,TRBD1,14,few,TRBV5-6,TGTGCCAGCAGCTTTGGGACAGTGAATTCACCCCTCCACTTT,CASSFGTVNSPLHF
TRBJ2-1,-,15,-,TRBV7-3,TGTGCCAGCAGCCCCTCCGGGACTCCTGCCAATGAGCAGTTCTTC,CASSPSGTPANEQFF
TRBJ2-5,-,15,-,TRBV3-1/TRBV3-2,TGTGCCAGCAGCCAATCGTTTGAGGTCACGCCAGGGCAGTACTTC,CASSQSFEVTPGQYF
TRBJ2-3,-,14,-,TRBV19,TGTGCCAGTAGTATATCGCGACAGCGAGATACGCAGTATTTT,CASSISRQRDTQYF
TRBJ1-3,TRBD1,14,-,TRBV19,TGTGCCTCCGCGGACAGGGGGACTGGAAACACCATATATTTT,CASADRGTGNTIYF
TRBJ1-4,TRBD1,15,-,TRBV5-1,TGCGCCAGCAGCCTAGCCGGGACAGGGGATGAAAAACTGTTTTTT,CASSLAGTGDEKLFF
TRBJ1-2,-,13,-,TRBV2,TGTGCCAGCAGGATTGAAGGTGGGGGTGGCTACACCTTC,CASRIEGGGGYTF
TRBJ1-2,-,12,once,TRBV6-5,TGTGCCAGCACCACTCCGTACAATGGCTACACCTTC,CASTTPYNGYTF
TRBJ1-1,-,15,few,TRBV6-1,TGTGCCAGCAGTGAATTTGAGCAGGGTGGCACTGAAGCTTTCTTT,CASSEFEQGGTEAFF
TRBJ2-3,TRBD2,12,-,TRBV11-2,TGTGCCAGCAGCTCGTTAGCGGGGTTACAGTATTTT,CASSSLAGLQYF
TRBJ1-2,TRBD1,14,-,TRBV15,TGTGCCACCAGCAGGACGGGACAGCCCTATGGCTACACCTTC,CATSRTGQPYGYTF
TRBJ1-2,-,12,-,TRBV30,TGTGCCTGGAGTAAAGGAATCTATGGCTACACCTTC,CAWSKGIYGYTF
TRBJ2-3,-,11,-,TRBV7-3,TGTGCCAGCAGCTTAACAAGGGGGCAGTATTTT,CASSLTRGQYF
TRBJ2-2,TRBD1,15,-,TRBV5-4,TGTGCCAGCAGCCCACGGACAGGGAACACCGGGGAGCTGTTTTTT,CASSPRTGNTGELFF
TRBJ2-3,-,14,-,TRBV7-2,TGTGCCAGCAGCTTAAGGATGAGCACAGATACGCAGTATTTT,CASSLRMSTDTQYF
TRBJ2-1,-,11,-,TRBV7-2,TGTGCCAGCAGCTACCACAATGAGCAGTTCTTC,CASSYHNEQFF
TRBJ2-2,-,16,-,TRBV11-3,TGTGCCAGCAGCAATCCTGAGGGCTATTACACCGGGGAGCTGTTTTTT,CASSNPEGYYTGELFF
TRBJ1-2,TRBD1,15,-,TRBV11-1,TGTGCCAGCAGCTCCGGACAGGGGGGGAACTATGGCTACACCTTC,CASSSGQGGNYGYTF
TRBJ2-3,-,15,-,TRBV30,TGTGCCTGGATTGTTTTTGGCGGGAGCACAGATACGCAGTATTTT,CAWIVFGGSTDTQYF
TRBJ2-2,TRBD1,17,few,TRBV7-2,TGTGCCAGCAGCCCTGATGGACAGGGAAGAGGGGCCGGGGAGCTGTTTTTT,CASSPDGQGRGAGELFF
TRBJ1-2,-,13,-,TRBV24-1,TGTGCCACCATGGGCAAGGGACTCAATGGCTACACCTTC,CATMGKGLNGYTF
TRBJ2-1,TRBD2,15,-,TRBV11-1,TGTGCCAGCACAGCGGGGCAGGGACGGAACAATGAGCAGTTCTTC,CASTAGQGRNNEQFF
TRBJ2-3,-,14,-,TRBV7-3,TGTGCCAGCAGCTTAGCGGGGGCTACGGATACGCAGTATTTT,CASSLAGATDTQYF
TRBJ2-1,-,16,-,TRBV6-4,TGTGCCAGCAGTGACTCGGGCGGGGAACCCTACAATGAGCAGTTCTTC,CASSDSGGEPYNEQFF
TRBJ1-2,TRBD1,15,-,TRBV6-2/TRBV6-3,TGTGCCAGCAGTTCACCGGGACAGGGAAGGAAGGGCTACACCTTC,CASSSPGQGRKGYTF
TRBJ2-1,-,14,-,TRBV3-1/TRBV3-2,TGTGCCAGCAGCCAAGAAGTCACGTACAATGAGCAGTTCTTC,CASSQEVTYNEQFF
TRBJ1-6,TRBD1,15,-,TRBV30,TGTGCCTGGAGCCGACCGGGACAGTTCAATTCACCCCTCCACTTT,CAWSRPGQFNSPLHF
TRBJ2-5,TRBD1,15,-,TRBV6-2/TRBV6-3,TGTGCCAGCAGCCCCCGGGACAGGGGGTTTGGGACCCAGTACTTC,CASSPRDRGFGTQYF
TRBJ1-5,-,14,once,TRBV2,TGTGCCAGCAGTGAACGGGGTGGCAATCAGCCCCAGCATTTT,CASSERGGNQPQHF
TRBJ1-2,-,15,-,TRBV19,TGTGCCAGTAGTATAGATATTCCCGGGGGCGGTGGCTACACCTTC,CASSIDIPGGGGYTF
TRBJ2-3,-,13,once,TRBV9,TGTGCCAGCAGCGTAGTTAATGCAGATACGCAGTATTTT,CASSVVNADTQYF
TRBJ1-2,-,13,-,TRBV3-1/TRBV3-2,TGTGCCAGCAGCCAGGGACCTAACTATGGCTACACCTTC,CASSQGPNYGYTF